Listed below are T cell receptor beta chains from one sample, sequenced in a study of T-cell reconstitution after alpha-beta-depleted transplantation in children. TCRdb used MiXCR to reprocess the PCR reads, holding one entry per CDR3 protein. The sample shows about 360,000 distinct CDR3 sequences, 13% of them seen only once. The sample was PBMCs, taken from the stem cell graft. These receptors were obtained from a human donor who donated a stem cell graft to a child with Fanconi anemia. The CDR3 runs from the conserved cysteine through the conserved F or W. Each record gives: D gene, J gene, V gene, clone size, CDR3 DNA, CDR3 protein. The D gene is left open where the match is weak. Clone size is not always given. Where it is, it says once, few, many or a class for expanded clones.

d_gene: -; j_gene: TRBJ1-5; v_gene: TRBV2; abundance: -; CDR3nt: TGTGCCAGCAGTTATCAGGGGTTGGGGCAGCCCCAGCATTTT; CDR3aa: CASSYQGLGQPQHF
d_gene: -; j_gene: TRBJ1-1; v_gene: TRBV12-3/TRBV12-4; abundance: -; CDR3nt: TGTGCCAGCAGTTTAACAGGGTGCGAAGCTTTCTTT; CDR3aa: CASSLTGCEAFF
d_gene: -; j_gene: TRBJ1-3; v_gene: TRBV28; abundance: few; CDR3nt: TGTGCCAGCAGGGGAGACCGGCCAGCGAGCTCTGGAAACACCATATATTTT; CDR3aa: CASRGDRPASSGNTIYF
d_gene: TRBD1; j_gene: TRBJ2-1; v_gene: TRBV2; abundance: -; CDR3nt: TGTGCCAGCAGTCCAGACAGGGCCGACAATGAGCAGTTCTTC; CDR3aa: CASSPDRADNEQFF
d_gene: -; j_gene: TRBJ2-2; v_gene: TRBV4-3; abundance: few; CDR3nt: TGCGCCAGCAGCCTAGGACTTTCCGGGGAGCTGTTTTTT; CDR3aa: CASSLGLSGELFF
d_gene: -; j_gene: TRBJ2-2; v_gene: TRBV18; abundance: many; CDR3nt: TGTGCCAGCTCACCAAGGGCAGGACCGAACACCGGGGAGCTGTTTTTT; CDR3aa: CASSPRAGPNTGELFF
d_gene: -; j_gene: TRBJ2-7; v_gene: TRBV7-9; abundance: many; CDR3nt: TGTGCCAGCAGCCTGGACTCCGAGCAGTACTTC; CDR3aa: CASSLDSEQYF
d_gene: -; j_gene: TRBJ2-7; v_gene: TRBV9; abundance: many; CDR3nt: TGTGCCAGCAGCGGAAAAATGGGGACCGAAAGCTACGAGCAGTACTTC; CDR3aa: CASSGKMGTESYEQYF
d_gene: -; j_gene: TRBJ2-2; v_gene: TRBV25-1; abundance: many; CDR3nt: TGTGCCAGCAGTGAATATAGGACCGGGGAGCTGTTTTTT; CDR3aa: CASSEYRTGELFF
d_gene: -; j_gene: TRBJ2-5; v_gene: TRBV30; abundance: few; CDR3nt: TGTGCCTGGAGTGTGGATTCGGGGGCGAGCGAGACCCAGTACTTC; CDR3aa: CAWSVDSGASETQYF
d_gene: TRBD2; j_gene: TRBJ2-3; v_gene: TRBV27; abundance: few; CDR3nt: TGTGCCGCATCCCCGGGACTAGCGACAGATACGCAGTATTTT; CDR3aa: CAASPGLATDTQYF
d_gene: -; j_gene: TRBJ2-3; v_gene: TRBV7-2; abundance: few; CDR3nt: TGTGCCAGCAGCTTAGACGTACCCACGCAGTATTTT; CDR3aa: CASSLDVPTQYF
d_gene: TRBD1; j_gene: TRBJ1-2; v_gene: TRBV7-2; abundance: -; CDR3nt: TGTGCCAGCAGCTTGGGGAACAGGGGGCGGCGATATGGCTACACCTTC; CDR3aa: CASSLGNRGRRYGYTF
d_gene: TRBD1; j_gene: TRBJ2-4; v_gene: TRBV12-3/TRBV12-4; abundance: once; CDR3nt: TGTGCCAGCAGTCCCCCATTACAGGGGATGGCCGGCATTCAGTACTTC; CDR3aa: CASSPPLQGMAGIQYF
d_gene: -; j_gene: TRBJ1-5; v_gene: TRBV18; abundance: many; CDR3nt: TGTGCCAGCAGTCCCGACAGAAATCAGCCCCAGCATTTT; CDR3aa: CASSPDRNQPQHF
d_gene: TRBD1; j_gene: TRBJ2-2; v_gene: TRBV12-3/TRBV12-4; abundance: -; CDR3nt: TGTGCCAGCAGCACAGGGGTGGGGGGGGAGCTGTTTTTT; CDR3aa: CASSTGVGGELFF
d_gene: -; j_gene: TRBJ1-5; v_gene: TRBV2; abundance: -; CDR3nt: TGTGCCAGCAGACTAGAGACCAATCAGCCCCAGCATTTT; CDR3aa: CASRLETNQPQHF
d_gene: -; j_gene: TRBJ2-1; v_gene: TRBV18; abundance: -; CDR3nt: TGTGCCAGCTCACCGGTCCAAGGGGGTTCCTACAATGAGCAGTTCTTC; CDR3aa: CASSPVQGGSYNEQFF
d_gene: TRBD2; j_gene: TRBJ2-1; v_gene: TRBV27; abundance: -; CDR3nt: TGTGCCAGCAGCCGAATAGCGGGGCCATACAATGAGCAGTTCTTC; CDR3aa: CASSRIAGPYNEQFF
d_gene: TRBD2; j_gene: TRBJ2-3; v_gene: TRBV11-1; abundance: few; CDR3nt: TGTGCCAGCAGCCCTCGGACTAGCGGGGGAAACACAGATACGCAGTATTTT; CDR3aa: CASSPRTSGGNTDTQYF